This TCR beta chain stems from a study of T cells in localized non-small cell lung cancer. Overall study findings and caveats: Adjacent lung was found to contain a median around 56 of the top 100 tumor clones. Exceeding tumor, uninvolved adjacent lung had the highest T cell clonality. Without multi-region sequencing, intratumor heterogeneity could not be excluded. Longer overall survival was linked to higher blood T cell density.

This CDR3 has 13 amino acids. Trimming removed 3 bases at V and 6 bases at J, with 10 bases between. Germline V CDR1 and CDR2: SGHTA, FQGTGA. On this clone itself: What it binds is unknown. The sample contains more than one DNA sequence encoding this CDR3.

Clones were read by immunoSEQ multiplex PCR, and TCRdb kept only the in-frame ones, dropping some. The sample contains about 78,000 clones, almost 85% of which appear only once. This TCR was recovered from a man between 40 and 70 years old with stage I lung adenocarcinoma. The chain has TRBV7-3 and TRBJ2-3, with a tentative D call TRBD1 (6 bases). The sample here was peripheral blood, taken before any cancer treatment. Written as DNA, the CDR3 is TGTGCCAGCAGCTTCGACAGGACCGATACGCAGTATTTT. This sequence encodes CASSFDRTDTQYF. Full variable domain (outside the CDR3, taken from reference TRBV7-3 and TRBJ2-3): GAGVSQTPSNKVTEKGKYVELRCDPISGHTALYWYRQSLGQGPEFLIYFQGTGAADDSGLPNDRFFAVRPEGSVSTLKIQRTERGDSAVYLCASSFDRTDTQYFGPGTRLTVL.